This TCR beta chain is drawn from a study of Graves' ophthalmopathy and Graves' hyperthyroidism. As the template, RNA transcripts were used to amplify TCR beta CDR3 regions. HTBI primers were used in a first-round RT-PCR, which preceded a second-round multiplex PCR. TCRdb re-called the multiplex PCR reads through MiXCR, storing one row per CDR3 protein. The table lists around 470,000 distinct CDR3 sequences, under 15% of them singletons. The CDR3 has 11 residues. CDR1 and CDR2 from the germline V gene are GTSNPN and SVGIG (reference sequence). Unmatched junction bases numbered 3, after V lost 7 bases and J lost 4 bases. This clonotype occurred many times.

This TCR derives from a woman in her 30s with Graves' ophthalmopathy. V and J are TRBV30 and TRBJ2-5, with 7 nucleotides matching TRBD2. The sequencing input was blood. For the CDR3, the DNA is TGTGCCTCGGGGGAGGGAGAGACCCAGTACTTC. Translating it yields CASGEGETQYF.